Below, 12 T cell receptor beta chains from the same sample are listed, as sequenced in a study of blood T cell repertoires in COVID-19. The repertoire was sequenced with immunoSEQ multiplex PCR; TCRdb's copy has only in-frame clones and lacks some. The sample lists about 100,000 clones, about 89% occurring once. The material sequenced was peripheral blood. These receptors all stem from a man aged 50 to 60 with acute or convalescent COVID-19.

This chain joins TRBV4-1 and TRBJ2-5, with 8 nucleotides matching TRBD1. CDR1 is MGHRA, CDR2 YSYEKL, per germline. Losses at the gene ends were 1 base for V and 5 bases for J; bases not matched to a gene: 6. The CDR3 loop spans 15 amino acids. DNA for the CDR3: TGCGCCAGCAGCCAAGGGACAGGGTGGAAGGAGACCCAGTACTTC. Translation: CASSQGTGWKETQYF.

The rearrangement uses TRBV20-1 and TRBJ1-2, with a possible D match to TRBD1 (5 bases). Trimming stripped 6 bases from V and 8 bases from J, with 13 bases between. The CDR3 runs 11 residues. Per the germline V gene, CDR1 is DFQATT and CDR2 is SNEGSKA (reference sequence). CDR3 loop: CSAGVVNGYTF. In DNA form, the CDR3 reads TGCAGTGCAGGGGTAGTGAACGGCTACACCTTC.

This clone was observed a single time. The V and J genes are TRBV27 and TRBJ2-3, with 9 bases that match TRBD1. The CDR3 consists of 14 residues. CDR1 and CDR2 (germline): MNHEY, SMNVEV (reference sequence). With V trimmed by 6 bases and J by 3 bases, 4 bases remained unmatched. The CDR3 DNA reads TGTGCCAGCAGCCACAGGGGGCTGACAGATACGCAGTATTTT. This codes for CASSHRGLTDTQYF.

This clone was found once. This chain uses TRBV10-3 with TRBJ2-1; perhaps TRBD1 as D (6 bases). Trimming shortened V by 6 bases and J by 7 bases, and 19 bases separated the two germline ends. Germline loops: CDR1 ENHRY, CDR2 SYGVKD. CDR3 length: 15 residues. The CDR3 bases are TGTGCCATCAGGGTAGGGGCAGGGGTCTTTAATGAGCAGTTCTTC. This sequence encodes CAIRVGAGVFNEQFF.

J is TRBJ2-7 and V is TRBV7-8; 7 bases fit TRBD2. With 1 base clipped from V and 3 bases from J, the junction kept 3 bases outside the gene matches. The germline V gene encodes CDR1 SGHVS and CDR2 FQNEAQ. The CDR3 spans 14 residues. Here the CDR3 reads CASSLGEGFYEQYF. CDR3 DNA sequence: TGTGCCAGCAGCTTAGGGGAGGGGTTCTACGAGCAGTACTTC.

This clone has a handful of counts. The CDR3 DNA reads as TGTGCCAGCAGTGCAGGACAGGGACGCAATGAGCGGCAGTTCTTC. Residues: CASSAGQGRNERQFF. The chain is built from TRBV2 and TRBJ2-1, with TRBD1 identical over 8 bases. J lost 12 bases, V lost 4 bases, and 14 bases had no gene match. This CDR3 is built from 15 residues. CDR1 is SNHLY and CDR2 is FYNNEI in the germline V gene.

V usage is TRBV4-1 and J usage is TRBJ2-3, with 8 positions matching TRBD2. Unmatched junction bases numbered 5, after V lost 3 bases and J lost 0 bases. Germline V gene data show CDR1 as MGHRA and CDR2 as YSYEKL. There are 16 residues in the CDR3. CDR3 sequence: CASSHPSGLSTDTQYF. The CDR3 coding sequence is TGCGCCAGCAGCCATCCTAGCGGGCTTAGCACAGATACGCAGTATTTT.

This clone was seen only once. The rearrangement links TRBV19 to TRBJ2-2; D is unclear. Germline assignment: CDR1 LNHDA and CDR2 SQIVND (reference sequence). The CDR3 length is 13 residues. V shed 7 bases and J shed 0 bases, with 6 bases lying between them. The CDR3 bases are TGTGCCAGTATCGACTCGAACACCGGGGAGCTGTTTTTT. Amino acids: CASIDSNTGELFF.

This sequence joins TRBV11-2 and TRBJ2-1; the D gene is possibly TRBD1 (5 bases). V shed 3 bases and J shed 8 bases, with 14 bases lying between them. Germline-derived CDR1 and CDR2 are SGHAT and FQNNGV. The CDR3 consists of 14 residues. CDR3 sequence (DNA): TGTGCCAGCAGCTTCCGAACAGGATTCGATGAGCAGTTCTTC. It encodes CASSFRTGFDEQFF.

This chain links TRBV28 with TRBJ1-4; 10 bases match TRBD1. From germline, CDR1 is MDHEN and CDR2 SYDVKM. CDR3 length: 13 residues. The J segment lost 7 bases and the V segment lost 10 bases, leaving 6 bases of the junction unmatched. Here the CDR3 reads CATSGTGAEKLFF. The DNA of the CDR3 is TGTGCCACATCCGGGACAGGGGCTGAAAAACTGTTTTTT.

The chain carries TRBV5-1 and TRBJ1-4; D gene ambiguous. CDR3 length: 14 residues. Germline CDR1 is SGHRS and CDR2 is YFSETQ. Trimming cost V 4 bases and J 3 bases, with 10 bases left between them. The CDR3, as DNA: TGCGCCAGCAGCCTGCAGACACCTAATGAAAAACTGTTTTTT. It is translated as CASSLQTPNEKLFF.

The V and J genes are TRBV27 and TRBJ2-7, with D maybe TRBD2 (6 bases). Germline CDR1 MNHEY, CDR2 SMNVEV (reference sequence). The V end was cut by 6 bases, the J end by 5 bases, with 17 bases between. This CDR3 is built from 14 residues. CDR3 sequence: CASRSLASFHEQYF. DNA for the CDR3: TGTGCCAGCAGGTCACTAGCTTCCTTCCACGAGCAGTACTTC.